The sequence of this T cell receptor (beta chain) was determined in a study of vaccination effects on CD4 cells after COVID-19. The germline V gene has CDR1 SGHNT and CDR2 YENEEA. The trim removed 5 bases at V and 1 base at J, leaving 5 bases unmatched. The CDR3 is made up of 14 amino acids. Profiled with immunoSEQ multiplex PCR; TCRdb holds only in-frame clones, not every one. The data contain tens of thousands of clones, roughly 80% of them singletons. Turning to this clone: Antigen specificity is unknown.

Under the ViraFEST assay, PBMC were stimulated with viral peptide pools so that antigen-specific CD4+ T cells expanded. Sequencing was performed afterwards. Subsequent to a culture period of 10 days, CD4+ T cells were isolated. BNT162b2 vaccine or mRNA-1273 vaccine was given to participants in two doses. Wells of roughly 2 million PBMC each were grown with 10 IU/ml IL-2 and approximately 10 ug/ml peptides. The source was CD4+ T cells from PBMCs cultured with HCoV-NL63 spike peptides, collected after COVID-19 vaccination. The chain links TRBV11-3 to TRBJ2-7; 7 bases fit TRBD2. The source of this sequence is a human donor who received a COVID-19 vaccine. In nucleotides, the CDR3 is TGTGCCAGCAGCCACCGGGAGGAATCCTACGAGCAGTACTTC. It translates to CASSHREESYEQYF.